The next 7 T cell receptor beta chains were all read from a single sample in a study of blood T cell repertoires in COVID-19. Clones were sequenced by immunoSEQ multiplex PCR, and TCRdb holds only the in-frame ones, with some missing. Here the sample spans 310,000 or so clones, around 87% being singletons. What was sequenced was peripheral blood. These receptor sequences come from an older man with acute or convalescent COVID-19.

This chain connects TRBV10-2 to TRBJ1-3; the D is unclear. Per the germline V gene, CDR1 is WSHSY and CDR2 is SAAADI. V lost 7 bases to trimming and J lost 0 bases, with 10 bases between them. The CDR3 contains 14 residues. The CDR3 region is CASTEPSSGNTIYF. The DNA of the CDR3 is TGCGCCAGCACCGAGCCGAGCTCTGGAAACACCATATATTTT.

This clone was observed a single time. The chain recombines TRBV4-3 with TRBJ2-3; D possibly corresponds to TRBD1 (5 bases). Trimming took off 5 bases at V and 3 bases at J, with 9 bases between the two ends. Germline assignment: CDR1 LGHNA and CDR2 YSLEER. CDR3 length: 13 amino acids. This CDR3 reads CASSTRQTDTQYF. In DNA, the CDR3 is TGCGCCAGCAGCACCCGACAGACAGATACGCAGTATTTT.

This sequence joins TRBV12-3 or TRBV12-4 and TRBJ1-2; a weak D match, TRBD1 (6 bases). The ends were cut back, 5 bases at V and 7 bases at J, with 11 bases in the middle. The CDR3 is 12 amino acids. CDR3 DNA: TGTGCCAGCAGTGGAGCGGACAGTGGCTACACCTTC. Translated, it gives CASSGADSGYTF.

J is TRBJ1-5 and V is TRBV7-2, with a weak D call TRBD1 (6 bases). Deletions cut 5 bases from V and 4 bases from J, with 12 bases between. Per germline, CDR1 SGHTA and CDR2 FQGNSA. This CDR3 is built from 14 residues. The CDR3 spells CASSQGQGNQPQHF. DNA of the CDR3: TGTGCCAGCAGCCAGGGACAAGGGAATCAGCCCCAGCATTTT.

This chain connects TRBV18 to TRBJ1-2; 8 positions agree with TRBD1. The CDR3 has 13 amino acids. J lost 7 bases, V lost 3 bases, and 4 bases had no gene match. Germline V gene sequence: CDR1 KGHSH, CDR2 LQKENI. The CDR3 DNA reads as TGTGCCAGCTCACCGGGACAGGAACGTGGCTACACCTTC. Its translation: CASSPGQERGYTF.

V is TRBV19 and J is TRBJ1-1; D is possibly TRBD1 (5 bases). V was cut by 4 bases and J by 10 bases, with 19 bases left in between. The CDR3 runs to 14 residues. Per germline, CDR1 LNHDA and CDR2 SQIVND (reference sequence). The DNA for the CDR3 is TGTGCCAGTAGTAAAGGGTCTTTACAGGCTACAGCTTTCTTT. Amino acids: CASSKGSLQATAFF.

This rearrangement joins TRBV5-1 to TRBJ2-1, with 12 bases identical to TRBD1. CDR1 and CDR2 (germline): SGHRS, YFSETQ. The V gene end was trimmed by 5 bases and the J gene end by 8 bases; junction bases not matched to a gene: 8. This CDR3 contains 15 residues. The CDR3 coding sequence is TGCGCCAGCAGTCTGGGGACAGGGGGCTTCGATGAGCAGTTCTTC. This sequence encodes CASSLGTGGFDEQFF.